This is a list of T cell receptor beta chains from one sample in a study of neurological immune-mediated disorders. TCRdb re-derived calls from the 5' RACE reads in MiXCR, one entry per CDR3 protein. The sample yields about 53,000 distinct CDR3 sequences, roughly 7.7% seen once. The specimen was PBMCs. These receptors all stem from a woman between 40 and 50 years old in good health. Each CDR3 is given with its conserved first and last residue. A D gene is named only where the DNA matches it firmly. For some rows the clone size is stated as once, few or many, or as a class when expanded; others skip it.

D | J | size | V | DNA | CDR3
TRBD1 | TRBJ1-1 | many | TRBV7-2 | TGTGCCAGCAGCCTACGGACAGGTTGGGACACTGAAGCTTTCTTT | CASSLRTGWDTEAFF
. | TRBJ2-2 | many | TRBV7-2 | TGTGCCAGCTCGATGCAGGGGTTCGGGGAGCTGTTTTTT | CASSMQGFGELFF
. | TRBJ1-2 | few | TRBV6-2/TRBV6-3 | TGTGCCAGCAGTACGGACACCTATGGCTACACCTTC | CASSTDTYGYTF
TRBD2 | TRBJ2-7 | . | TRBV25-1 | TGTGCCAGCAGCCCAGCGGGAGGGCTCTACGAGCAGTACTTC | CASSPAGGLYEQYF
. | TRBJ2-1 | many | TRBV7-2 | TGTGCCAGCAGCTTAACCCAGGACAATGAGCAGTTCTTC | CASSLTQDNEQFF
. | TRBJ2-7 | many | TRBV5-6 | TGTGCCAGCAGTCATTATGAGGGGGAGCAGTACTTC | CASSHYEGEQYF
. | TRBJ1-2 | . | TRBV5-1 | TGCGCCAGCAGCCAGGGCTACTATGGCTACACCTTC | CASSQGYYGYTF
. | TRBJ1-2 | . | TRBV10-3 | TGTGCCATCAGTGAGGGGGGGTATGGCTACACCTTC | CAISEGGYGYTF
. | TRBJ2-3 | . | TRBV29-1 | TGCAGCGTTGAAGATATCCAGTCCAGGGGCGCCACAGATACGCAGTATTTT | CSVEDIQSRGATDTQYF
. | TRBJ2-3 | many | TRBV11-1 | TGTGCCAGCAGCGTGCCAAGGGGCGGCAAAGATACGCAGTATTTT | CASSVPRGGKDTQYF
. | TRBJ1-1 | many | TRBV7-2 | TGTGCCAGCAGCTATCTCCCCTCGGCCGAGGGGCTGGAAGCTTTCTTT | CASSYLPSAEGLEAFF
. | TRBJ1-2 | many | TRBV7-9 | TGTGCCAGCAGCCCCGGGGCGGGTCGACATGGCTACACCTTC | CASSPGAGRHGYTF
. | TRBJ2-1 | . | TRBV3-1 | TGTGCCAGCAGCCAAGATGACCGTGGGCAGTTCTTC | CASSQDDRGQFF
. | TRBJ1-2 | many | TRBV11-2 | TGTGCCAGCAGCGCGACAGCGAACTATGGCTACACCTTC | CASSATANYGYTF
. | TRBJ2-7 | many | TRBV5-1 | TGCGCCAGCAGCTTGGGGCCCCCTTCCTACGAGCAGTACTTC | CASSLGPPSYEQYF
TRBD1 | TRBJ1-6 | many | TRBV7-9 | TGTGCCAGCAACTTAGGACAGGGGTTTTCACCCCTCCACTTT | CASNLGQGFSPLHF
TRBD1 | TRBJ1-1 | . | TRBV7-9 | TGTGCCAGCAGCTCATCGGGACAGCAGAACACTGAAGCTTTCTTT | CASSSSGQQNTEAFF
. | TRBJ2-5 | . | TRBV20-1 | TGCAGTGCTAGCTACTCTATCCAAGAGACCCAGTACTTC | CSASYSIQETQYF
TRBD2 | TRBJ2-1 | many | TRBV7-2 | TGTGCCAGCAGCTTAAGTACTAGCGGGTACAATGAGCAGTTCTTC | CASSLSTSGYNEQFF
. | TRBJ2-1 | many | TRBV12-3/TRBV12-4 | TGTGCCAGCAGTTATTCCTACAATGAGCAGTTCTTC | CASSYSYNEQFF
TRBD2 | TRBJ2-1 | many | TRBV7-2 | TGTGCCAGCAGCTTAGTTCTAGCGGGAATTTACAATGAGCAGTTCTTC | CASSLVLAGIYNEQFF
. | TRBJ2-1 | many | TRBV20-1 | TGCAGTGCCCCAACCGACAGCTACAATGAGCAGTTCTTC | CSAPTDSYNEQFF
TRBD1 | TRBJ2-7 | . | TRBV29-1 | TGCAGCGCGGGACAGAGCTCCTACGAGCAGTACTTC | CSAGQSSYEQYF
TRBD2 | TRBJ2-3 | many | TRBV20-1 | TGCAGTGCTCCTACTAGCGGGGGCCTCCTCCTGGGGACAGATACGCAGTATTTT | CSAPTSGGLLLGTDTQYF
TRBD1 | TRBJ1-4 | many | TRBV20-1 | TGCAGTGCTAAGACAGGGGGCGGTGAAAAACTGTTTTTT | CSAKTGGGEKLFF
. | TRBJ1-1 | many | TRBV5-1 | TGCGCCAGCAGCTCGGGGGTCTCCGGCACTGAAGCTTTCTTT | CASSSGVSGTEAFF
. | TRBJ1-1 | many | TRBV5-1 | TGCGCCAGCAGCTTAGGGGAACGCACTGAAGCTTTCTTT | CASSLGERTEAFF
. | TRBJ1-2 | many | TRBV3-1 | TGTGCCAGCAGCCAAGACCCGGACTTGGGCTACACCTTC | CASSQDPDLGYTF
. | TRBJ2-6 | few | TRBV10-3 | TGTGCCACGGGATTTGGGGCAGGGGGAGGCTCTGGGGCCAACGTCCTGACTTTC | CATGFGAGGGSGANVLTF
TRBD1 | TRBJ2-1 | many | TRBV20-1 | TGCAGTGCTACCTCCCGGGACAGGTTAAACAATGAGCAGTTCTTC | CSATSRDRLNNEQFF
. | TRBJ1-2 | many | TRBV10-3 | TGTGCCACCGCACCCAGGGGTTCGGACTATGGCTACACCTTC | CATAPRGSDYGYTF
TRBD1 | TRBJ1-2 | many | TRBV12-3/TRBV12-4 | TGTGCCAGCAGGGTATCGACAGGGGCCTATGGCTACACCTTC | CASRVSTGAYGYTF
TRBD1 | TRBJ1-1 | many | TRBV5-6 | TGTGCCAGCAGCATACCCGCGGACAGGGGTACTGAAGCTTTCTTT | CASSIPADRGTEAFF
. | TRBJ1-1 | many | TRBV4-2 | TGTGCCAGCAGCCAAGGAGACAGCTTGAACACTGAAGCTTTCTTT | CASSQGDSLNTEAFF
. | TRBJ1-2 | many | TRBV9 | TGTGCCAGCAGCGGGCAGAGAAGCCGTGGCTACACCTTC | CASSGQRSRGYTF
TRBD1 | TRBJ1-1 | many | TRBV5-1 | TGCGCCAGCAGCTGGGGACAGGAAGGCACTGAAGCTTTCTTT | CASSWGQEGTEAFF
. | TRBJ2-1 | few | TRBV6-6 | TGTGCCAGCAGGTGGACGGACAATGAGCAGTTCTTC | CASRWTDNEQFF
. | TRBJ2-6 | . | TRBV15 | TGTGCCACCAGCAGGGTACACGATTCCAACGCCCTGACTTTC | CATSRVHDSNALTF
. | TRBJ2-2 | many | TRBV11-3 | TGTGCCAGCAGCTTAGACGGGGGGAACACCGGGGAGCTGTTTTTT | CASSLDGGNTGELFF
. | TRBJ1-1 | many | TRBV7-2 | TGTGCCAGCAGCTTATCAGGGATTGGAAAAGCTTTCTTT | CASSLSGIGKAFF
TRBD2 | TRBJ2-1 | many | TRBV3-1 | TGTGCCAGCAGCCACCCCCTCCGGACTAGGGGCAATGAGCAGTTCTTC | CASSHPLRTRGNEQFF
. | TRBJ1-2 | many | TRBV10-3 | TGTGCCATCTCGCGGGACGGATCTAACTATGGCTACACCTTC | CAISRDGSNYGYTF
. | TRBJ1-5 | many | TRBV20-1 | TGCAGTGCCTCGGGCCCTAATCAGCCCCAGCATTTT | CSASGPNQPQHF
TRBD1 | TRBJ1-5 | many | TRBV20-1 | TGCAGTGCTAGACCTCGGACAGGGGGGGCGTTAGCTAGCAATCAGCCCCAGCATTTT | CSARPRTGGALASNQPQHF
TRBD1 | TRBJ1-1 | many | TRBV5-1 | TGCGCCAGCAGCTGGGGGGATTGGACAGGGGCGAACACTGAAGCTTTCTTT | CASSWGDWTGANTEAFF
TRBD1 | TRBJ1-3 | many | TRBV7-2 | TGTGCCAGCAGCTTCGTTGGACAGGCCGGAAACACCATATATTTT | CASSFVGQAGNTIYF
. | TRBJ2-2 | many | TRBV7-2 | TGTGCCAGCAGACCGGGCTTAGAGCTGCCCACCGGGGAGCTGTTTTTT | CASRPGLELPTGELFF
TRBD2 | TRBJ2-3 | . | TRBV7-2 | TGTGCCAGCAGCTTGACCCCTAGCGGGGGGGGCACAGATACGCAGTATTTT | CASSLTPSGGGTDTQYF
. | TRBJ2-3 | many | TRBV6-5 | TGTGCCAGCAGCTTCGGACGTAGCACAGATACGCAGTATTTT | CASSFGRSTDTQYF
. | TRBJ1-5 | many | TRBV4-3 | TGCGCCAGCAGCCAAGAACTACTGAATCAGCCCCAGCATTTT | CASSQELLNQPQHF
. | TRBJ2-2 | many | TRBV7-8 | TGTGCCAGCAGCTTAATGACAGCGAACACCGGGGAGCTGTTTTTT | CASSLMTANTGELFF